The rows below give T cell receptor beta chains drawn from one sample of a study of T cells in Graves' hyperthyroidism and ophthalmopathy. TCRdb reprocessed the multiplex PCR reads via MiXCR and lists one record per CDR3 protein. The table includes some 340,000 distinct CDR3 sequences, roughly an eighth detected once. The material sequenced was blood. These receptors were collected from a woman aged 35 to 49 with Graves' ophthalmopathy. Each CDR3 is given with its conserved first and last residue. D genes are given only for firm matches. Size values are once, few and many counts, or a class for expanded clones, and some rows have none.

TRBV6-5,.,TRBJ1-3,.,TGTGCCAGCAGTTACACGAATACAGGGCTTGGAAACACCATATATTTT,CASSYTNTGLGNTIYF
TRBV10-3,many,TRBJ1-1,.,TGTGCCATCAGTGGGATACTTAGGGGAGGCACTGAAGCTTTCTTT,CAISGILRGGTEAFF
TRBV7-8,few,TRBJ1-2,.,TGTGCCAGCAGCTTAGGCGACTCGCATGGCTACACCTTC,CASSLGDSHGYTF
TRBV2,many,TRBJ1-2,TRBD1,TGTGCCAGCAACCGGGACAGACCTAACTATGGCTACACCTTC,CASNRDRPNYGYTF
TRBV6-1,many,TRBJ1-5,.,TGTGCCAGCAGTGCTCTGGGTGTTCCCAATCAGCCCCAGCATTTT,CASSALGVPNQPQHF
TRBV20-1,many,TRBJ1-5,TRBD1,TGCAGTGCTAGCGAGACAGGGATTCAGCCCCAGCATTTT,CSASETGIQPQHF
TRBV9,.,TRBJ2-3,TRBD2,TGTGCCAGCAGCTCCCGGGGGGGCGACCTACACACAGATACGCAGTATTTT,CASSSRGGDLHTDTQYF
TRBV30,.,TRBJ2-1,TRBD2,TGTGCCTGGAGACTAGCGGTCAATGAGCAGTTCTTC,CAWRLAVNEQFF
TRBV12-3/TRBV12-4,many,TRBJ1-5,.,TGTGCCAGCAGTTTAGACGGATCTTATAGCAATCAGCCCCAGCATTTT,CASSLDGSYSNQPQHF
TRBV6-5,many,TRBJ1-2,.,TGTGCCAGCAGTTACTCGTTTGGTGGCTACACCTTC,CASSYSFGGYTF
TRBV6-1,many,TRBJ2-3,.,TGTGCCAGCAACGGCGGGAAACTCACAGATACGCAGTATTTT,CASNGGKLTDTQYF
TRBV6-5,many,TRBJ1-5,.,TGTGCCAGCAGTTACGCGAGGCCAGTTAACAATCAGCCCCAGCATTTT,CASSYARPVNNQPQHF
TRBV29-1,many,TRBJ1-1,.,TGCAGCGTTTTAATGACAAGCGCTGAAGCTTTCTTT,CSVLMTSAEAFF
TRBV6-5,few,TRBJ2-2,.,TGTGCCAGCAGTTACTTACCCGGACGGGTAGGAGTGGGGGAGCTGTTTTTT,CASSYLPGRVGVGELFF
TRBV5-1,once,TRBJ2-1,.,TGTGCCAGCAGCTTGGATTTAGGGCCATCCTACAATGAGCAGTTCTTC,CASSLDLGPSYNEQFF
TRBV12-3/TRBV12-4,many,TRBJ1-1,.,TGTGCCAGCAGTTTAAGGAGAGGACCCCTCGAAACTGAAGCTTTCTTT,CASSLRRGPLETEAFF
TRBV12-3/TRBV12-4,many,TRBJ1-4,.,TGTGCCAGCAGTTTAGGGGTAGGCCCTAATGAAAAACTGTTTTTT,CASSLGVGPNEKLFF
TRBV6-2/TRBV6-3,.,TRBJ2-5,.,TGTGCCAGCAGACGTAGCGTGGAGACCCAGTACTTC,CASRRSVETQYF
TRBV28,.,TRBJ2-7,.,TGTGCCAGCAGTTTATCCAGGGGGGGAACCTACGAGCAGTACTTC,CASSLSRGGTYEQYF
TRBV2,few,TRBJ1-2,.,TGTGCCAGCAGGGACCCCGGGACGATTCGCTACACCTTC,CASRDPGTIRYTF
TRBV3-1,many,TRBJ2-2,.,TGTGCCAGCACCCGACAAGCGAACACCGGGGAGCTGTTTTTT,CASTRQANTGELFF
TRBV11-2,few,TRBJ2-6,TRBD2,TGTGCCACTACGAGGGAGGGTCAGGCCAACGTCCTGACTTTC,CATTREGQANVLTF
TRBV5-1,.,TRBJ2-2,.,TGCGCCAGCAGCTTGGTGGCCCCGACGAACACCGGGGAGCTGTTTTTT,CASSLVAPTNTGELFF
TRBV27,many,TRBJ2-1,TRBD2,TGTGCCAGCAGTTCCTTAGCGGGAGTTGGGAATGAGCAGTTCTTC,CASSSLAGVGNEQFF
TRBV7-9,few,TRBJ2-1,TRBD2,TGTGCCAGCAGCAGATCTAGCGGGAGTGTGTATGAGCAGTTCTTC,CASSRSSGSVYEQFF
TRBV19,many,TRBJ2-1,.,TGTGCCAGTAGTAGAGGAATTTACAATGAGCAGTTCTTC,CASSRGIYNEQFF
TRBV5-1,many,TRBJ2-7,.,TGCGCCAGCAGCTTGGGTAACAGACCCTACGAGCAGTACTTC,CASSLGNRPYEQYF
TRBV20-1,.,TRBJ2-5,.,TGCAGTGCTCCGATATTAAGGCAAGAGACCCAGTACTTC,CSAPILRQETQYF
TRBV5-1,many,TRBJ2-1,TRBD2,TGCGCCAGCAGCTCAGCGGGGGGCTACAATGAGCAGTTCTTC,CASSSAGGYNEQFF
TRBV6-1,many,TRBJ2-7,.,TGTGCCAGCAGTGAAGCGCTAACAGGATTCGACGAGCAGTACTTC,CASSEALTGFDEQYF
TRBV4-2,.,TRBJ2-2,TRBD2,TGTGCCAGCAGCCAACTTGGGCGGGGGGAAAGGAACACCGGGGAGCTGTTTTTT,CASSQLGRGERNTGELFF
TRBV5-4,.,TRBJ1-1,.,TGTGCCAGCAGCTTGGTTCCGGGAAACACTGAAGCTTTCTTT,CASSLVPGNTEAFF
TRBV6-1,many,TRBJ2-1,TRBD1,TGTGCCAGCAGTGCCACCGGGACAGGGACTTACAATGAGCAGTTCTTC,CASSATGTGTYNEQFF
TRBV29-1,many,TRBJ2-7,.,TGCAGCGTCCCTTTGGGAGGAAACCCCTACGAGCAGTACTTC,CSVPLGGNPYEQYF
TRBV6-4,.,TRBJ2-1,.,TGTGCCAGCAGCTCCCTCGGGGGAGGTAGAAACAATGAGCAGTTCTTC,CASSSLGGGRNNEQFF
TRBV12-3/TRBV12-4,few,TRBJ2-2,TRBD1,TGTGCCAGCGGGGGACAGGGGGCAGGTCCCGGGGAGCTGTTTTTT,CASGGQGAGPGELFF
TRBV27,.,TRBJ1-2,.,TGTGCCAGCAGTTTAGGCTCAAAGCTCGTGCTCCGCCATCTAGGCTCTGGCTACACCTTC,CASSLGSKLVLRHLGSGYTF
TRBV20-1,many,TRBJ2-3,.,TGCAGTGCTACCTGGCGGGGTGAGGATACGCAGTATTTT,CSATWRGEDTQYF